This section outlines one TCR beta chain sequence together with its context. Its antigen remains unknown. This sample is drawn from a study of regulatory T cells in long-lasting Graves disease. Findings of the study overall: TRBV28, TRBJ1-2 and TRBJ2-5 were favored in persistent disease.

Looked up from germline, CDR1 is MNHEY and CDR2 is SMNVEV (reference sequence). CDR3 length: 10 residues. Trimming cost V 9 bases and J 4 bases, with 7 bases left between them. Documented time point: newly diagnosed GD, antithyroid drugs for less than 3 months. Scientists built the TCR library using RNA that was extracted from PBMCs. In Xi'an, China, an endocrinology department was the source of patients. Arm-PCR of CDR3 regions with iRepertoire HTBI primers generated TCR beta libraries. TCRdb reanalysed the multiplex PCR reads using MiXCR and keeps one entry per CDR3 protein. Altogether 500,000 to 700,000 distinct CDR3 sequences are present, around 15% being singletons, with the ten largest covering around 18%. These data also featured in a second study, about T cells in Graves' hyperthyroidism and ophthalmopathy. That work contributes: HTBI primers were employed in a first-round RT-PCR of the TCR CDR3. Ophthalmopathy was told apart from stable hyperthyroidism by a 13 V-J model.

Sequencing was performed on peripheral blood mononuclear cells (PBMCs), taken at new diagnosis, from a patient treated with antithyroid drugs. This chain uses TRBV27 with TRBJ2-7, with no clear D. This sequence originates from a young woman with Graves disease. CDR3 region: CARRGYEQYF. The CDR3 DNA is TGTGCCAGAAGAGGATACGAGCAGTACTTC.